This T cell receptor beta chain was sequenced for a study of T cells in Graves' hyperthyroidism and ophthalmopathy. The germline V gene has CDR1 MNHEY and CDR2 SMNVEV (reference sequence). The CDR3 runs to 16 residues. The V end was cut by 5 bases, the J end by 8 bases, with 19 bases between. Regions amplified from RNA transcripts were the TCR beta CDR3 regions. A first-round RT-PCR of the TCR CDR3 used the HTBI primer set. TCRdb passed the multiplex PCR reads through MiXCR, listing each CDR3 protein once. The sample lists 160,000 or so distinct CDR3 sequences, 9.4% seen once, with around 20% in the top ten.

The receptor's source is a woman younger than 35 with Graves' hyperthyroidism that later progressed to Graves' ophthalmopathy. Sequences were obtained from blood. The V and J genes are TRBV27 and TRBJ1-6; D remains unclear. CDR3 amino acids: CASSPPDGNRDSPLHF. In DNA, the CDR3 is TGTGCCAGCAGTCCGCCCGACGGAAATAGGGATTCACCCCTCCACTTT.